These 22 T cell receptor beta chains were sequenced from one sample in a study of blood T cell repertoires in COVID-19 (dated by TCRdb to 2019 to 2021). Library preparation employed the immunoSEQ multiplex PCR assay. Sourced from immuneACCESS, this table was stored by TCRdb with only in-frame sequences that have V and J called. A share of the clones is absent; for the studies checked, an unresolved V gene accounts for under half, and the remainder has no known explanation. Within this sample are approximately 140,000 clones, with more than 85% of them counted one time only. 18% of the sample belongs to the ten largest clones. Sequences were obtained from peripheral blood. The receptors were gathered from a man between 50 and 59 years old with active or convalescent COVID-19.

The chain couples TRBV27 to TRBJ1-5; 9 bases match TRBD1. The trim removed 3 bases at V and 2 bases at J, leaving 2 bases unmatched. CDR3 size: 15 residues. Germline CDR1 is MNHEY and CDR2 is SMNVEV (reference sequence). This CDR3 is CASSLDRGGNQPQHF. In nucleotides, the CDR3 is TGTGCCAGCAGTTTGGACAGGGGTGGCAATCAGCCCCAGCATTTT.

The rearrangement uses TRBV5-4 and TRBJ1-4; TRBD1 agrees at 11 bases. The CDR3 is 16 amino acids. J gave up 8 bases and V 2 bases, and 8 bases lay outside the gene matches. Germline assignment: CDR1 SGHNT and CDR2 YYREEE (reference sequence). This CDR3 reads CASSLGPGQGGEKLFF. DNA of the CDR3: TGTGCCAGCAGCTTAGGCCCGGGACAGGGGGGAGAAAAACTGTTTTTT.

The genes are TRBV30 and TRBJ1-5; TRBD1 matches at 8 bases. CDR1 and CDR2 from the germline V gene are GTSNPN and SVGIG (reference sequence). The CDR3 loop spans 15 amino acids. Unmatched junction bases numbered 5, after V lost 4 bases and J lost 0 bases. CDR3 residues: CAWTLQGASNQPQHF. The DNA for the CDR3 is TGTGCCTGGACCTTGCAGGGGGCTAGCAATCAGCCCCAGCATTTT.

The chain is built from TRBV7-2 and TRBJ2-5; no reliable D call. The length of the CDR3 is 14 residues. V lost 2 bases to trimming and J lost 4 bases, with 11 bases between them. Germline values: CDR1 SGHTA, CDR2 FQGNSA. The CDR3 protein is CASSLSFSGETQYF. In nucleotides, the CDR3 is TGTGCCAGCAGCTTATCCTTCTCGGGAGAGACCCAGTACTTC.

The chain has TRBV6-6 and TRBJ2-3, with D maybe TRBD2 (5 bases). This CDR3 has 19 residues. With 5 bases removed from V and 8 bases from J, the gap between germline ends came to 32 bases. CDR1 is MNHNY, CDR2 SVGAGI, per germline (reference sequence). Here the CDR3 reads CASSPRSAPGLGKRGTQYF. The CDR3 DNA sequence: TGTGCCAGCAGTCCCAGGTCCGCCCCCGGACTCGGAAAGCGAGGTACGCAGTATTTT.

V usage is TRBV30 and J usage is TRBJ1-5, with D possibly matching TRBD1 (5 bases). The V end was cut by 4 bases, the J end by 2 bases, with 12 bases between. CDR1 and CDR2 from the germline V gene are GTSNPN and SVGIG (reference sequence). CDR3 length equals 14 residues. The CDR3 bases are TGTGCCTGGAATCAGGGAAGGCGCAATCAGCCCCAGCATTTT. This translates into CAWNQGRRNQPQHF.

The J gene is TRBJ2-5, the V gene TRBV19, with TRBD2 identical over 13 bases. CDR1 LNHDA and CDR2 SQIVND come from the germline V gene (reference sequence). V was clipped by 6 bases and J by 3 bases; unmatched bases: 4. The length of the CDR3 is 15 residues. CDR3 region: CASRPGLAGKETQYF. The CDR3, as DNA: TGTGCCAGTAGGCCGGGACTAGCGGGAAAAGAGACCCAGTACTTC.

The chain is built from TRBV4-1 and TRBJ2-7; TRBD1 might be the D (6 bases). Per the germline V gene, CDR1 is MGHRA and CDR2 is YSYEKL. V was shortened by 5 bases and J by 2 bases, with 16 bases between the two germline ends. The CDR3 consists of 15 residues. The CDR3 DNA follows: TGCGCCAGCAGCAAAAGACAGGACTCTACCTACGAGCAGTACTTC. Translation gives CASSKRQDSTYEQYF.

V and J are TRBV7-5 and TRBJ2-1; the table names TRBD2, a call not compared with the DNA. TRBV7-5 has pseudogene status. The length of the CDR3 is 13 residues. CDR3 in amino acids: CVRSIGCENEQFF. As DNA, the CDR3 is TGTGTCAGAAGCATTGGTTGCGAGAATGAGCAGTTCTTC.

On this clone: The junction does not match germline at one end; this may be a read error. This chain links TRBV3-1 (or the pseudogene TRBV3-2) with TRBJ2-5, with D perhaps matching TRBD2 (5 bases). CDR3 length: 14 amino acids. Germline V CDR1 and CDR2: LGHDT, YNNKEL (reference sequence). This chain's CDR3 is CASSQGDKGEAQYF. CDR3 DNA sequence: TGTGCCAGCAGCCAAGGAGACAAGGGAGAGGCCCAGTACTTC.

This chain joins TRBV5-6 and TRBJ2-5; a possible D gene is TRBD2 (6 bases). Germline V CDR1 and CDR2: SGHDT, YYEEEE. There are 17 residues in the CDR3. Trimming pared 4 bases from V and 0 bases from J, leaving 19 bases between. This CDR3 is CASSAKVSGDHQETQYF. CDR3 DNA: TGTGCCAGCAGCGCGAAAGTCTCGGGGGACCACCAAGAGACCCAGTACTTC.

The chain uses TRBV5-8 and TRBJ2-3, with 13 bases identical to TRBD2. The V gene's germline CDR1 is SGHTS and CDR2 YDEGEE. CDR3 length: 15 amino acids. V trimming: 5 bases; J trimming: 7 bases; junction bases outside the gene matches: 7. CDR3 in DNA: TGTGCCAGCAGTCAAACTAGCGGGAGGGTGAATACGCAGTATTTT. Translated: CASSQTSGRVNTQYF.

The J gene is TRBJ2-3, the V gene TRBV11-3; D is perhaps TRBD2 (6 bases). The CDR3 contains 14 residues. Trimming took 4 bases from V and 0 from J, leaving 8 bases between them. Germline V gene data show CDR1 as SGHNT and CDR2 as YENEEA. The CDR3 DNA sequence: TGTGCCAGCAGCTGGAGCGGGAGCACAGATACGCAGTATTTT. It encodes CASSWSGSTDTQYF.

Note on this clone: The junction does not match germline at one end; this may be a read error. The CDR3 nucleotides are TGCGCCAGCAGCGCCACGGGACTAGCGGGGGGGGGACCTTACGAGCAGTACTTC. Encoded protein: CASSATGLAGGGPYEQYF. This rearrangement joins TRBV9 to TRBJ2-7; 16 bases match TRBD2. Germline V gene lookup returns CDR1 SGDLS and CDR2 YYNGEE. The CDR3 length is 18 residues.

V gene TRBV27 combines with J gene TRBJ1-2, with TRBD1 as a possible D gene (6 bases). This CDR3 is 15 amino acids long. V lost 3 bases, J lost 4 bases, and 15 bases lay in between. Germline values: CDR1 MNHEY, CDR2 SMNVEV (reference sequence). CDR3 in amino acids: CASSLGQGIGYGYTF. In DNA, the CDR3 is TGTGCCAGCAGTTTGGGTCAGGGGATTGGCTATGGCTACACCTTC.

V and J are TRBV19 and TRBJ2-3; 7 positions agree with TRBD2. J lost 4 bases, V lost 3 bases, and 10 bases had no gene match. The CDR3 loop spans 16 amino acids. CDR1 and CDR2 from the germline V gene are LNHDA and SQIVND (reference sequence). This CDR3 is CASSIGGTLGADTQYF. The CDR3 DNA sequence: TGTGCCAGTAGTATCGGGGGGACCCTCGGGGCAGATACGCAGTATTTT.

V and J are TRBV5-4 and TRBJ2-1, with 8 bases matching TRBD2. This CDR3 comprises 15 residues. Germline V lookup: CDR1 SGHNT, CDR2 YYREEE (reference sequence). Trimming at V came to 4 bases and at J to 8 bases, leaving 11 bases not matched to a gene. CDR3 loop: CASSGGLAGGYEQFF. CDR3 sequence (DNA): TGTGCCAGCAGCGGTGGACTAGCTGGGGGGTATGAGCAGTTCTTC.

This clone was seen just once. The chain employs TRBV3-1 (or the pseudogene TRBV3-2) and TRBJ2-3, with D unclear. Trimming took off 1 base at V and 5 bases at J, with 10 bases between the two ends. Germline values: CDR1 LGHDT, CDR2 YNNKEL (reference sequence). The CDR3 covers 14 residues. The CDR3 coding sequence is TGTGCCAGCAGCCAAGGGTATGTCGGAGATACGCAGTATTTT. Amino acids: CASSQGYVGDTQYF.

This rearrangement joins TRBV2 to TRBJ2-6; D may be TRBD1 (6 bases). CDR1 SNHLY and CDR2 FYNNEI come from the germline V gene. With 10 bases removed from V and 4 bases from J, the gap between germline ends came to 20 bases. CDR3 size: 16 residues. The DNA for the CDR3 is TGTGCCACCGCTCCAGGGGTGTCGCTCGGGGCCAACGTCCTGACTTTC. It specifies CATAPGVSLGANVLTF.

This clone was detected once. The chain uses TRBV6-5 and TRBJ1-1; a weak D match, TRBD1 (6 bases). Germline CDR1 reads MNHEY; CDR2 reads SVGAGI. Trimming took 2 bases from V and 2 from J, leaving 15 bases between them. This CDR3 spans 16 amino acids. The CDR3 DNA reads TGTGCCAGCAGTTACCCAGCGGACAGAATAAACACTGAAGCTTTCTTT. Its protein product is CASSYPADRINTEAFF.

This rearrangement joins TRBV28 to TRBJ2-3, with D maybe TRBD1 (5 bases). The CDR3 spans 15 residues. Per the germline V gene, CDR1 is MDHEN and CDR2 is SYDVKM. The V end was cut by 5 bases, the J end by 6 bases, with 18 bases between. The CDR3 DNA sequence: TGTGCCAGCAGTCATAGTAGTCAGGGCCTGGATACGCAGTATTTT. Protein sequence: CASSHSSQGLDTQYF. The full variable domain, with the rest looked up from reference TRBV28 and TRBJ2-3, is DVKVTQSSRYLVKRTGEKVFLECVQDMDHENMFWYRQDPGLGLRLIYFSYDVKMKEKGDIPEGYSVSREKKERFSLILESASTNQTSMYLCASSHSSQGLDTQYFGPGTRLTVL.

This chain joins TRBV10-3 and TRBJ2-7; the match to TRBD2 covers 9 bases. The trim removed 4 bases at V and 0 bases at J, leaving 7 bases unmatched. This CDR3 has 16 amino acids. Germline V lookup: CDR1 ENHRY, CDR2 SYGVKD. The CDR3 DNA follows: TGTGCCATCAGTGGAACTAGCGGGCTAAGCTCCTACGAGCAGTACTTC. Protein product: CAISGTSGLSSYEQYF.